This T cell receptor (beta chain) was identified in a study of identical twins' blood T cells. Germline CDR1 and CDR2: DFQATT and SNEGSKA (reference sequence). Between the trimmed V and J ends, which lost 5 bases and 1 base, there was a span of 18 bases. This CDR3 region has 16 residues. TCRdb called the 5' RACE reads again in MiXCR, with one record for every CDR3 protein. The table includes 400,000 or so distinct CDR3 sequences, around 30% detected once. The sample was PBMCs. The clonotype comes from a woman between 18 and 55 years old in good health. The chain employs TRBV20-1 and TRBJ2-1; maybe TRBD1 (6 bases). Written as DNA, the CDR3 is TGCAGTGCTCCGCCCCTGACAGGCCGGTCCTACAATGAGCAGTTCTTC. Its translation is CSAPPLTGRSYNEQFF.